A selection of T cell receptor beta chains follows, all from one sample in a study of cytomegalovirus exposure and HLA in healthy donors. The assay was immunoSEQ multiplex PCR, and TCRdb's table has in-frame clones only and misses some. The sample lists about 56,000 clones, about 88% occurring once. Sequenced: PBMCs. These TCRs come from a woman between 18 and 29 years old in good health and CMV-seronegative. Both conserved end residues are part of each CDR3. Fields, in order: J gene, D gene, clone size, CDR3 length, V gene, CDR3 protein, CDR3 DNA. D genes are given only for firm matches. Size is omitted from some rows. Given values are once, few, many or a class for expanded clones.

TRBJ2-1	NA	NA	15	TRBV30	CAWSRGHSSYNEQFF	TGTGCCTGGAGTAGGGGACACAGCTCCTACAATGAGCAGTTCTTC
TRBJ2-5	TRBD2	NA	17	TRBV18	CASSSTSGGAYQETQYF	TGTGCCAGCTCATCGACTAGCGGGGGGGCGTACCAAGAGACCCAGTACTTC
TRBJ2-7	TRBD1	NA	13	TRBV7-7	CASSAPGQAQIFF	TGTGCTAGCAGCGCCCCCGGACAGGCCCAAATCTTTTTC
TRBJ2-7	TRBD1	NA	15	TRBV11-2	CASSPRPGQDDEQYF	TGTGCCAGCAGCCCCCGTCCGGGACAGGACGACGAGCAGTACTTC
TRBJ2-1	TRBD2	NA	16	TRBV27	CASSLGLAGDYNEQFF	TGTGCCAGCAGTCTAGGACTAGCGGGAGACTACAATGAGCAGTTCTTC
TRBJ2-7	NA	NA	13	TRBV7-9	CASSLQQSYEQYF	TGTGCCAGCAGCTTACAACAATCCTACGAGCAGTACTTC
TRBJ2-5	NA	NA	16	TRBV5-4	CASSFGRGNSQETQYF	TGTGCCAGCAGCTTCGGTCGGGGGAACTCCCAAGAGACCCAGTACTTC
TRBJ2-5	TRBD2	few	13	TRBV18	CASSRTSGETQYF	TGTGCCAGCTCACGGACTAGCGGGGAGACCCAGTACTTC
TRBJ2-7	TRBD2	many	17	TRBV4-2	CASSRELLTSGTYEQYF	TGTGCCAGCAGCCGTGAACTCCTCACTAGCGGGACCTACGAGCAGTACTTC
TRBJ1-5	NA	NA	14	TRBV19	CASSGTHSNQPQHF	TGTGCCAGTAGTGGGACACATAGCAATCAGCCCCAGCATTTT
TRBJ1-1	NA	NA	15	TRBV5-1	CASSFNQGLNTEAFF	TGCGCCAGCAGCTTTAACCAGGGCCTGAACACTGAAGCTTTCTTT
TRBJ2-3	NA	NA	15	TRBV2	CASCQLPTDTDTQYF	TGTGCCAGCTGCCAACTTCCAACCGACACAGATACGCAGTATTTT
TRBJ1-1	NA	NA	15	TRBV10-2	CASSAWSLTIFEAFF	TGCGCCAGCAGTGCGTGGTCCCTCACTATCTTTGAAGCTTTCTTT
TRBJ1-2	NA	NA	13	TRBV4-3	CASSQAGFYGYTF	TGCGCCAGCAGCCAGGCGGGGTTCTATGGCTACACCTTC
TRBJ2-1	NA	NA	12	TRBV5-1	CASSSGQDEQFF	TGCGCCAGCAGCTCGGGACAAGATGAGCAGTTCTTC
TRBJ1-2	NA	NA	16	TRBV30	CAWSVPRIRGVSGYTF	TGTGCCTGGAGTGTCCCCCGGATTAGAGGAGTCTCTGGCTACACCTTC
TRBJ2-7	TRBD2	NA	17	TRBV28	CASSLGGLAGDLYEQYF	TGTGCCAGCAGTTTGGGGGGACTAGCGGGAGACTTATACGAGCAGTACTTC
TRBJ2-3	TRBD2	NA	16	TRBV30	CAWRLAGAAVSGTQYF	TGTGCCTGGAGGTTAGCGGGGGCCGCGGTGTCGGGTACGCAGTATTTT